The 2 T cell receptor beta chains below all came from one sample that was sequenced in a study of neurological immune-mediated disorders. TCRdb independently ran MiXCR on the 5' RACE reads; one entry per CDR3 protein. This table has 15,000 to 20,000 distinct CDR3 sequences, roughly a quarter appearing once. The sequencing input was PBMCs. The source of these receptors is a man aged 50 or older with HTLV-1-associated myelopathy (HAM/TSP).

This clonotype was detected only once. The chain joins TRBV20-1 to TRBJ2-7; 9 bases map to TRBD1. CDR3 length equals 15 residues. With V trimmed by 1 base and J by 4 bases, 8 bases remained unmatched. Germline V gene data show CDR1 as DFQATT and CDR2 as SNEGSKA (reference sequence). CDR3 residues: CSARAPGTGIYEQYF. CDR3 nucleotides: TGCAGTGCTAGAGCTCCCGGGACAGGGATATACGAGCAGTACTTC.

Only one count was recorded for this clonotype. The gene calls are TRBV28 and TRBJ2-7, with 7 bases that match TRBD1. The CDR3 covers 14 residues. Germline V gene sequence: CDR1 MDHEN, CDR2 SYDVKM. Trimming cost V 2 bases and J 1 base; bases outside gene matches: 2. The CDR3 DNA reads TGTGCCAGCAGTTTAGGGGACAGATCCTACGAGCAGTACTTC. Residues: CASSLGDRSYEQYF.